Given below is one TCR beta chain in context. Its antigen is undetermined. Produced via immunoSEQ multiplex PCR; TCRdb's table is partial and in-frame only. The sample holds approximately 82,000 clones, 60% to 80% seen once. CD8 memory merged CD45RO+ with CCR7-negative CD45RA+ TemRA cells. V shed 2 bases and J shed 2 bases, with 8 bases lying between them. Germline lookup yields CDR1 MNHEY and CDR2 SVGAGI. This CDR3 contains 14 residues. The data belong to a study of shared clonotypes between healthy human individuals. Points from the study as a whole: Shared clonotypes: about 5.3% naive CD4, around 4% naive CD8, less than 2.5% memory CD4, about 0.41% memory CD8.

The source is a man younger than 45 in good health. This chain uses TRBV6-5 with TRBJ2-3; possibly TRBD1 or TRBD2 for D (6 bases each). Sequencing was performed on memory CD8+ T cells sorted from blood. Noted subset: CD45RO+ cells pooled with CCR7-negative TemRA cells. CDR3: CASSYRGPTDTQYF. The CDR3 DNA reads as TGTGCCAGCAGTTACCGGGGGCCCACAGATACGCAGTATTTT.